This entry lists 32 T cell receptor beta chains sequenced from one sample in a study of blood T cell repertoires in COVID-19. The protocol was immunoSEQ multiplex PCR, while the TCRdb copy is restricted to in-frame clones and leaves out a portion. The table shows around 150,000 clones, with around 77% occurring only once. The sample taken for sequencing was peripheral blood. The receptors were sampled from a man between 65 and 85 years old with acute or convalescent COVID-19.

In its sample, this clone was seen once. The chain couples TRBV24-1 to TRBJ1-5, with D perhaps TRBD1 (6 bases). The CDR3 is made up of 12 amino acids. Germline values: CDR1 KGHDR, CDR2 SFDVKD. Trimming took 4 bases from V and 11 from J, leaving 11 bases between them. CDR3 coding DNA: TGTGCCACCAGTGACAACAGGGTCACCCAGCATTTT. Translated, it gives CATSDNRVTQHF.

The J gene is TRBJ2-2, the V gene TRBV24-1; perhaps TRBD2 as D (6 bases). The germline V gene has CDR1 KGHDR and CDR2 SFDVKD. The CDR3 extends over 14 amino acids. V dropped 2 bases and J dropped 6 bases, with 9 bases sitting between them. The CDR3 here is CATSDYPGAGELFF. DNA of the CDR3: TGTGCCACCAGTGATTATCCGGGGGCCGGGGAGCTGTTTTTT.

This clone was detected once. The rearrangement links TRBV11-3 to TRBJ2-7; 13 nucleotides match TRBD2. CDR1 and CDR2 from the germline V gene are SGHNT and YENEEA. This CDR3 spans 16 amino acids. J was trimmed by 2 bases and V by 4 bases; bases with no gene match: 5. The CDR3 sequence: CASSSTTSGRAYEQYF. The CDR3, as DNA: TGTGCCAGCAGCTCGACAACTAGCGGGAGGGCCTACGAGCAGTACTTC.

Only a few counts were recorded for this clone. The chain carries TRBV11-2 and TRBJ2-7; 8 bases map to TRBD2. CDR1 and CDR2 (germline): SGHAT, FQNNGV. The CDR3 is 12 residues long. Trimming removed 2 bases from V and 11 bases from J; junction bases left unmatched: 5. The chain's CDR3 is CASSLHGREEYF. The CDR3 coding sequence is TGTGCCAGCAGCTTACACGGGAGGGAGGAGTACTTC.

This chain uses TRBV5-1 with TRBJ2-1, with D tentatively TRBD1 (6 bases). This CDR3 contains 15 residues. The V gene's germline CDR1 is SGHRS and CDR2 YFSETQ. Trimming shortened V by 0 bases and J by 9 bases, and 16 bases separated the two germline ends. CDR3 in DNA: TGCGCCAGCAGCTTGGGGGACAACCGAGGGGTTGAGCAGTTCTTC. Protein sequence: CASSLGDNRGVEQFF.

The chain uses TRBV30 and TRBJ1-6; 8 bases line up with TRBD1. J lost 7 bases, V lost 3 bases, and 2 bases had no gene match. Germline-derived CDR1 and CDR2 are GTSNPN and SVGIG (reference sequence). The CDR3 is 13 residues long. CDR3 sequence reads: CAWRGQANSPLHF. The CDR3 nucleotides are TGTGCCTGGAGGGGACAGGCGAATTCACCCCTCCACTTT.

The chain recombines TRBV12-5 with TRBJ2-3; D is uncertain. CDR3 length: 17 amino acids. Germline V gives CDR1 LGHNT, CDR2 FRNRAP. Trimming left V 2 bases short and J 1 base short, with 16 bases between. CDR3 amino acids: CASGLTTQSYGTDTQYF. CDR3 coding DNA: TGTGCTAGTGGTTTGACCACACAGTCGTACGGCACAGATACGCAGTATTTT.

This sequence joins TRBV5-1 and TRBJ1-1, with D uncertain. V dropped 0 bases and J dropped 0 bases, with 12 bases sitting between them. The germline V gene has CDR1 SGHRS and CDR2 YFSETQ. The CDR3 runs 16 residues. In nucleotides, the CDR3 is TGCGCCAGCAGCTTGGGGTATGAGTCTATGAACACTGAAGCTTTCTTT. Translation gives CASSLGYESMNTEAFF.

This clone was detected a few times. The rearrangement uses TRBV7-9 and TRBJ2-5; TRBD1 aligns across 9 bases. CDR1 and CDR2 from the germline V gene are SEHNR and FQNEAQ (reference sequence). Trimming at V came to 5 bases and at J to 9 bases, leaving 10 bases not matched to a gene. The length of the CDR3 is 14 residues. CDR3 sequence reads: CASSQPGQGVSQYF. The CDR3 nucleotides read TGTGCCAGCAGCCAACCGGGACAGGGAGTGTCCCAGTACTTC.

This clone was picked up one time. CDR3 loop: CASSSRTSGGAEQFF. The CDR3 DNA is TGTGCCAGCAGCTCCCGGACTAGCGGGGGGGCTGAGCAGTTCTTC. The gene calls are TRBV11-2 and TRBJ2-1; 15 positions match TRBD2. V shed 4 bases and J 9 bases; nucleotides not matched to a gene: 4. The length of the CDR3 is 15 residues. The germline gives CDR1 SGHAT, CDR2 FQNNGV.

The chain employs TRBV11-3 and TRBJ2-2, with D possibly TRBD2 on 5 matching bases. V dropped 5 bases and J dropped 2 bases, with 9 bases sitting between them. Per germline, CDR1 SGHNT and CDR2 YENEEA. The CDR3 sequence is 14 residues long. The CDR3 here is CASSARLNTGELFF. CDR3 sequence (DNA): TGTGCCAGCAGCGCCAGACTAAACACCGGGGAGCTGTTTTTT.

This clone was seen a few times. The J gene is TRBJ1-3, the V gene TRBV11-3, with D perhaps TRBD1 (5 bases). V shed 5 bases and J shed 4 bases, with 12 bases lying between them. CDR1 and CDR2 (germline): SGHNT, YENEEA. The CDR3 covers 14 residues. The CDR3 is CASSRLRAGNTIYF. In DNA, the CDR3 is TGTGCCAGCAGCCGACTCAGGGCGGGAAACACCATATATTTT.

V gene TRBV6-2 or TRBV6-3 combines with J gene TRBJ2-5; 8 bases line up with TRBD2. The CDR3 extends over 14 amino acids. The V and J ends lost 6 bases and 1 base, in that order; junction bases with no gene match: 4. Per the germline V gene, CDR1 is MNHEY and CDR2 is SVGEGT. CDR3 protein: CASSPTSGQETQYF. The CDR3 nucleotides read TGTGCCAGCAGCCCTACTAGCGGCCAAGAGACCCAGTACTTC.

This clone turned up a few times. This sequence joins TRBV6-6 and TRBJ1-3; D remains unclear. Germline V gene data show CDR1 as MNHNY and CDR2 as SVGAGI (reference sequence). The CDR3 loop spans 15 amino acids. Trimming removed 6 bases from V and 1 base from J, with 13 bases in between. Here the CDR3 reads CASSQLGGSGNTIYF. The CDR3 DNA follows: TGTGCCAGCAGCCAATTAGGAGGTTCTGGAAACACCATATATTTT.

The chain has TRBV19 and TRBJ2-3; 9 nucleotides line up with TRBD1. CDR3 size: 15 residues. Germline V gene data show CDR1 as LNHDA and CDR2 as SQIVND (reference sequence). The trim removed 7 bases at V and 3 bases at J, leaving 8 bases unmatched. CDR3 amino acids: CASMALGQGTDTQYF. The CDR3 DNA reads TGTGCCAGTATGGCCTTGGGACAGGGTACAGATACGCAGTATTTT. The entire variable domain, with the rest obtained from reference TRBV19 and TRBJ2-3, is as follows: DGGITQSPKYLFRKEGQNVTLSCEQNLNHDAMYWYRQDPGQGLRLIYYSQIVNDFQKGDIAEGYSVSREKKESFPLTVTSAQKNPTAFYLCASMALGQGTDTQYFGPGTRLTVL.

The CDR3 protein is CSASGSSSGRAPDTQYF. The CDR3 DNA reads as TGCAGTGCTAGTGGGTCTTCGAGCGGGAGGGCCCCAGATACGCAGTATTTT. The gene calls are TRBV20-1 and TRBJ2-3; 10 nucleotides agree with TRBD2. Germline V gene sequence: CDR1 DFQATT, CDR2 SNEGSKA (reference sequence). The J segment lost 4 bases and the V segment lost 3 bases, leaving 13 bases of the junction unmatched. The CDR3 runs to 17 residues.

V and J are TRBV6-1 and TRBJ1-1, with D unclear. CDR1 MNHNS and CDR2 SASEGT come from the germline V gene. Trimming removed 1 base from V and 3 bases from J, with 3 bases in between. The CDR3 has 12 amino acids. DNA of the CDR3: TGTGCCAGCAGTGAAGACTACACTGAAGCTTTCTTT. This gives the protein CASSEDYTEAFF.

The V and J genes are TRBV10-3 and TRBJ1-4, with D possibly being TRBD1 (5 bases). This CDR3 has 14 amino acids. Trimming removed 10 bases at V and 5 bases at J, with 17 bases between. Germline CDR1 is ENHRY and CDR2 is SYGVKD. This chain's CDR3 is CATSSTDSNEKLFF. As DNA, the CDR3 is TGTGCCACTTCTTCGACAGACTCAAATGAAAAACTGTTTTTT.

This clone has at least ten counts. CDR3 nucleotide sequence: TGTGCCAGCAGTCCTAGCGGGAGAGTGGTTGAGCAGTTCTTC. It specifies CASSPSGRVVEQFF. This chain uses TRBV27 with TRBJ2-1; the match to TRBD2 covers 10 bases. CDR1 is MNHEY and CDR2 is SMNVEV in the germline V gene (reference sequence). With 5 bases clipped from V and 9 bases from J, the junction kept 7 bases outside the gene matches. This CDR3 is built from 14 residues.

The V and J genes are TRBV4-3 and TRBJ1-4, with D perhaps TRBD1 (6 bases). CDR1 and CDR2 (germline): LGHNA, YSLEER. The V and J ends lost 6 bases and 8 bases respectively, with 10 bases between them. The CDR3 contains 12 residues. In DNA, the CDR3 is TGCGCCAGCAGGGACAGAACCGAAAAACTGTTTTTT. It specifies CASRDRTEKLFF.

This clone showed up many times. V usage is TRBV11-1 and J usage is TRBJ2-7; 12 bases agree with TRBD1. CDR1 and CDR2 (germline): SGHAT, FQDESV (reference sequence). V shed 2 bases, J shed 6 bases, and the junction held 5 bases outside the gene matches. The length of the CDR3 is 15 residues. The CDR3 here is CASSLLGTGGFEQYF. The CDR3 DNA follows: TGTGCCAGCAGCTTACTTGGGACAGGGGGCTTCGAGCAGTACTTC. The complete variable domain, with remaining parts taken from reference TRBV11-1 and TRBJ2-7, reads EAEVAQSPRYKITEKSQAVAFWCDPISGHATLYWYRQILGQGPELLVQFQDESVVDDSQLPKDRFSAERLKGVDSTLKIQPAELGDSAMYLCASSLLGTGGFEQYFGPGTRLTVT.

This chain joins TRBV11-3 and TRBJ2-1; 10 bases line up with TRBD2. V shed 1 base, J shed 7 bases, and the junction held 4 bases outside the gene matches. The germline CDR1 and CDR2 sequences are SGHNT and YENEEA. This CDR3 region has 15 residues. The CDR3 reads CASSLVAGGQNEQFF. The DNA of the CDR3 is TGTGCCAGCAGCTTAGTAGCGGGGGGTCAGAATGAGCAGTTCTTC. The full variable domain, its missing parts supplied by reference TRBV11-3 and TRBJ2-1, is EAGVVQSPRYKIIEKKQPVAFWCNPISGHNTLYWYLQNLGQGPELLIRYENEEAVDDSQLPKDRFSAERLKGVDSTLKIQPAELGDSAVYLCASSLVAGGQNEQFFGPGTRLTVL.

This chain links TRBV28 with TRBJ1-1, with a weak D call TRBD1 (6 bases). The CDR3 sequence is 16 residues long. CDR1 and CDR2 from the germline V gene are MDHEN and SYDVKM. Trimming removed 5 bases from V and 3 bases from J, with 19 bases in between. The CDR3 protein is CASSQGSHRGDTEAFF. The CDR3, as DNA: TGTGCCAGCAGTCAGGGGTCGCACCGGGGAGACACTGAAGCTTTCTTT.

V is TRBV5-1 and J is TRBJ1-1; weak D call: TRBD1 (6 bases). Germline assignment: CDR1 SGHRS and CDR2 YFSETQ. V was clipped by 4 bases and J by 1 base, with 14 bases between them. The CDR3 is 15 amino acids. The CDR3 reads CASSPGGAANTEAFF. The CDR3 bases are TGCGCCAGCAGCCCTGGGGGGGCAGCGAACACTGAAGCTTTCTTT. Complete variable domain (other parts from reference TRBV5-1 and TRBJ1-1): KAGVTQTPRYLIKTRGQQVTLSCSPISGHRSVSWYQQTPGQGLQFLFEYFSETQRNKGNFPGRFSGRQFSNSRSEMNVSTLELGDSALYLCASSPGGAANTEAFFGQGTRLTVV.

This chain joins TRBV7-9 and TRBJ1-2; the match to TRBD1 covers 8 bases. V was clipped by 2 bases and J by 8 bases; unmatched bases: 10. The CDR3 contains 15 residues. The germline V gene has CDR1 SEHNR and CDR2 FQNEAQ (reference sequence). CDR3 residues: CASSLNGNRGSGYTF. The CDR3 nucleotides are TGTGCCAGCAGCTTAAACGGCAACAGGGGGTCGGGCTACACCTTC.

The gene calls are TRBV5-8 and TRBJ1-5, with D perhaps matching TRBD1 (6 bases). V was cut by 3 bases and J by 6 bases, with 10 bases left in between. The CDR3 length is 13 residues. The germline gives CDR1 SGHTS, CDR2 YDEGEE. The CDR3 DNA follows: TGTGCCAGCAGCTACAGGGTTGGTCAGCCCCAGCATTTT. Its translation: CASSYRVGQPQHF.

The DNA of the CDR3 is TGTGCCAGCAGCTTACCGGGAGTAGCGGAGACCCAGTACTTC. This gives the protein CASSLPGVAETQYF. The rearrangement links TRBV11-2 to TRBJ2-5, with a weak D call TRBD2 (6 bases). The CDR3 spans 14 residues. The germline V gene has CDR1 SGHAT and CDR2 FQNNGV. V shed 2 bases and J shed 5 bases, with 12 bases lying between them.

This clone was recorded a few times. The chain carries TRBV6-2 or TRBV6-3 and TRBJ2-3, with 13 positions matching TRBD2. With V trimmed by 5 bases and J by 4 bases, 3 bases remained unmatched. Germline V lookup: CDR1 MNHEY, CDR2 SVGEGT. The CDR3 has 15 residues. CDR3 bases: TGTGCCAGCAGTCGGACTAGCGGGAGAGCAGATACGCAGTATTTT. Protein sequence: CASSRTSGRADTQYF.

The genes are TRBV28 and TRBJ1-2; a weak D match, TRBD1 (6 bases). V shed 2 bases and J shed 8 bases, with 15 bases lying between them. CDR1 MDHEN and CDR2 SYDVKM come from the germline V gene. There are 14 residues in the CDR3. The CDR3 DNA is TGTGCCAGCAGTTTAGCACAGGGAGGGGAGGGCTACACCTTC. Its translation: CASSLAQGGEGYTF.

The CDR3 region is CASSFPPDTEAFF. The CDR3 bases are TGCGCCAGCAGCTTTCCTCCTGACACTGAAGCTTTCTTT. This rearrangement joins TRBV5-1 to TRBJ1-1; D is undetermined. The germline V and J ends were trimmed by 2 bases and 3 bases, with 8 bases remaining between them. Germline-derived CDR1 and CDR2 are SGHRS and YFSETQ. This CDR3 comprises 13 residues.

This chain links TRBV7-2 with TRBJ1-5, with D maybe TRBD1 (6 bases). This CDR3 has 15 amino acids. Per the germline V gene, CDR1 is SGHTA and CDR2 is FQGNSA. V was cut by 5 bases and J by 4 bases, with 15 bases left in between. CDR3 coding DNA: TGTGCCAGCAGCCCGGGTCCCCAGGGGAATCAGCCCCAGCATTTT. This sequence encodes CASSPGPQGNQPQHF.

The genes are TRBV6-4 and TRBJ2-5; perhaps TRBD1 as D (5 bases). Looked up from germline, CDR1 is MRHNA and CDR2 is SNTAGT. The germline V and J ends were trimmed by 0 bases and 2 bases, with 10 bases remaining between them. The CDR3 totals 15 residues. The CDR3 sequence is CASSDSTRAQETQYF. The CDR3 DNA follows: TGTGCCAGCAGTGACTCAACCAGGGCTCAAGAGACCCAGTACTTC.